One and the same sample provided the 12 T cell receptor beta chains below, sequenced in a study of blood T cell repertoires in COVID-19. Produced via immunoSEQ multiplex PCR; TCRdb's table is partial and in-frame only. The repertoire consists of fewer than 130,000 clones, with under 75% occurring once and the leading ten covering approximately 5.9%. Input material: peripheral blood. These receptors came from a man of 80 years or more with acute or convalescent COVID-19.

CDR3 sequence: CASSDEGTATYEQYF. The CDR3 nucleotides read TGTGCCAGCAGCGACGAAGGGACAGCGACCTACGAGCAGTACTTC. The chain has TRBV5-6 and TRBJ2-7, with 7 bases fitting TRBD1. Germline V gives CDR1 SGHDT, CDR2 YYEEEE. V trimming: 4 bases; J trimming: 2 bases; junction bases outside the gene matches: 9. CDR3 size: 15 residues.

The chain joins TRBV5-5 to TRBJ2-7; TRBD2 matches at 7 bases. Germline V lookup: CDR1 SGHKS, CDR2 YYEKEE (reference sequence). The CDR3 extends over 15 amino acids. Trimming removed 0 bases from V and 3 bases from J; junction bases left unmatched: 6. CDR3 nucleotide sequence: TGTGCCAGCAGCTTGGGGGCTAGCGGCCTCTACGAGCAGTACTTC. It specifies CASSLGASGLYEQYF. The variable domain in full, completed from reference TRBV5-5 and TRBJ2-7, reads DAGVTQSPTHLIKTRGQQVTLRCSPISGHKSVSWYQQVLGQGPQFIFQYYEKEERGRGNFPDRFSARQFPNYSSELNVNALLLGDSALYLCASSLGASGLYEQYFGPGTRLTVT.

This clone turned up a few times. V is TRBV6-5 and J is TRBJ1-2; TRBD1 agrees at 8 bases. CDR3 length equals 13 residues. The V and J ends lost 4 bases and 8 bases, in that order; junction bases with no gene match: 6. From germline, CDR1 is MNHEY and CDR2 SVGAGI. In DNA, the CDR3 is TGTGCCAGCAGTTTCCAGGGGGCGTGGGGCTACACCTTC. Translation gives CASSFQGAWGYTF.

V usage is TRBV5-5 and J usage is TRBJ1-2; D possibly corresponds to TRBD1 (5 bases). In germline, CDR1 is SGHKS, CDR2 YYEKEE (reference sequence). V lost 1 base and J lost 7, with 17 bases in between. The CDR3 is 15 residues long. CDR3 loop: CASSLQEGLGGGYTF. The CDR3 coding sequence is TGTGCCAGCAGCTTGCAGGAGGGTCTGGGGGGTGGCTACACCTTC.

The chain has TRBV7-6 and TRBJ2-2, with D possibly matching TRBD1 (6 bases). V was trimmed by 5 bases and J by 1 base, leaving 14 bases between them. The germline V gene encodes CDR1 SGHVS and CDR2 FNYEAQ. This CDR3 contains 16 residues. CDR3 DNA sequence: TGTGCCAGCAGCCCCCGTGGGGGCCAGAACACCGGGGAGCTGTTTTTT. Encoded protein: CASSPRGGQNTGELFF.

This clone was observed a handful of times. The genes are TRBV5-4 and TRBJ2-5, with TRBD1 matching over 7 bases. The CDR3 runs to 16 residues. Germline V CDR1 and CDR2: SGHNT, YYREEE (reference sequence). Trimming took 4 bases from V and 0 from J; bases not matched to a gene: 9. The CDR3 region is CASSAYDRDYQETQYF. The CDR3 region has the DNA TGTGCCAGCAGCGCATACGACAGGGATTACCAAGAGACCCAGTACTTC. Full variable domain (remainder filled in from reference TRBV5-4 and TRBJ2-5): ETGVTQSPTHLIKTRGQQVTLRCSSQSGHNTVSWYQQALGQGPQFIFQYYREEENGRGNFPPRFSGLQFPNYSSELNVNALELDDSALYLCASSAYDRDYQETQYFGPGTRLLVL.

The gene calls are TRBV11-2 and TRBJ2-3, with D perhaps TRBD1 (5 bases). The CDR3 length is 16 residues. V lost 0 bases and J lost 2, with 12 bases in between. The V gene's germline CDR1 is SGHAT and CDR2 FQNNGV. CDR3 bases: TGTGCCAGCAGCTTAGATTTCAGGGATTCCACAGATACGCAGTATTTT. Its translation is CASSLDFRDSTDTQYF.

The gene calls are TRBV5-4 and TRBJ2-1; 8 bases line up with TRBD2. CDR1 is SGHNT and CDR2 is YYREEE in the germline V gene (reference sequence). This CDR3 has 16 residues. V lost 4 bases and J lost 6; bases outside the gene matches: 12. CDR3 protein: CASSPSVIAGINEQFF. CDR3 DNA sequence: TGTGCCAGCAGCCCGTCGGTGATAGCGGGAATCAATGAGCAGTTCTTC.

J is TRBJ2-2 and V is TRBV3-1 (or the pseudogene TRBV3-2); the D gene is possibly TRBD2 (6 bases). The CDR3 has 13 residues. The V gene's germline CDR1 is LGHDT and CDR2 YNNKEL (reference sequence). V gave up 1 base and J gave up 6 bases, with 6 bases separating them. CDR3 coding DNA: TGTGCCAGCAGCCAAGGGGAGGCCGGGGAGCTGTTTTTT. Residues: CASSQGEAGELFF.

The chain links TRBV14 to TRBJ1-2; D not certain. This CDR3 has 16 amino acids. Germline loops: CDR1 SGHDN, CDR2 FVKESK. Trimming removed 0 bases from V and 4 bases from J, with 15 bases in between. The CDR3 DNA follows: TGTGCCAGCAGCCAAGATCATCCGGAGAATACCTATGGCTACACCTTC. It yields the protein CASSQDHPENTYGYTF.

V and J are TRBV7-3 and TRBJ2-5; 14 nucleotides line up with TRBD2. The CDR3 length is 16 residues. The germline CDR1 and CDR2 sequences are SGHTA and FQGTGA. The J segment lost 4 bases and the V segment lost 6 bases, leaving 7 bases of the junction unmatched. The CDR3 bases are TGTGCCAGCAGTCCCTCAGGGACTAGCGGGAGAGAGACCCAGTACTTC. The encoded protein is CASSPSGTSGRETQYF.

The chain is built from TRBV12-3 or TRBV12-4 and TRBJ1-5; D gene unclear. Trimming removed 8 bases at V and 5 bases at J, with 10 bases between. The CDR3 is 12 residues long. The CDR3 coding sequence is TGTGCCAGCGGTGAGGGAGATCAGCCCCAGCATTTT. Translating it yields CASGEGDQPQHF.